A selection of T cell receptor beta chains follows, all from one sample in a study of blood T cell repertoires in COVID-19. TCRdb keeps only in-frame clones here, not all; method: immunoSEQ multiplex PCR. The table lists a few hundred thousand clones, roughly 84% of them singletons. Input material: peripheral blood. The source is a woman aged 40-49 years who had recovered from COVID-19. Each CDR3 is given without its conserved first and last residue.

cdr3_aa	v_call	j_call
ASSYSGSSGNTIY	TRBV6-5	TRBJ1-3
ASSLRTSGSSYNEQF	TRBV14	TRBJ2-1
ASSRGKYNSPLH	TRBV2	TRBJ1-6
SVQGAGGIPYNEQF	TRBV29-1	TRBJ2-1
ASSSLADTQY	TRBV18	TRBJ2-3
ASSIQGRGSYNSPLH	TRBV28	TRBJ1-6
ASSEWGQGRGDTQY	TRBV2	TRBJ2-3
ASSFLGMNTEAF	TRBV28	TRBJ1-1
ASSSGGGSGNTIY	TRBV6-5	TRBJ1-3
ASGEDRGTEQF	TRBV11-2	TRBJ2-1
ASSLAAGGRTGELF	TRBV7-2	TRBJ2-2
ASSQDFPGAGELF	TRBV14	TRBJ2-2
ASSAGDRPNTEAF	TRBV6-6	TRBJ1-1
ASSSDTRQLLGGGYT	TRBV9	TRBJ1-2
AWSVGLAGTNEQF	TRBV30	TRBJ2-1
ASLRSSGGYNEQF	TRBV2	TRBJ2-1